This T cell receptor beta chain emerged from a study of regulatory and conventional T cells in breast cancer (dated by TCRdb to 2015 to 2017). In this sample, this clonotype turned up a few times. Its antigen remains undetermined. Per-base qualities were not stored, and no clone one base away is much larger. Library generation was performed with PCR. TCRdb shows the sequencer as Illumina MiSeq. TCRdb reran the public reads through fastp at Q25 and MiXCR, keeping productive beta chains. Every entry covers one CDR3 protein and lists the most common genes and DNA from its rows. In all, the sample holds 9,500 or so distinct CDR3 sequences, and roughly 34% of those were seen once. The ten largest clones represent approximately 6.1% of the sample. Looking up the germline V gene yields CDR1 SGHRS and CDR2 YFSETQ. The V end loses 4 bases and the J end loses 1 base, and a stretch of 12 bases separates them. Its CDR3 holds 15 amino acids, cysteine through phenylalanine. Only CDR3 DNA is held: 45 bases, read in frame from base 1.

The specimen was conventional T cells from blood. The rearranged segments are TRBV5-1 and TRBJ1-3; TRBD1 is a possible D gene, resting on 5 matching bases. The receptor was derived from a male donor in good health. The nucleotide sequence is TGCGCCAGCAGCAGATCAGGGAGTTCTGGAAACACCATATATTTT. Translation gives CASSRSGSSGNTIYF.